These 27 T cell receptor beta chains share one sample of origin, sequenced in a study of monozygotic twins with inflammatory bowel disease. TCRdb re-called the 5' RACE reads; one entry per CDR3 protein, DNA not given. This sample's table reports approximately 420,000 distinct CDR3 sequences. Sequenced material: blood. The receptors originated from a human donor with ulcerative colitis or Crohn's disease, or a healthy co-twin of an affected twin (not recorded which).

The chain carries TRBV27 and TRBJ2-3; absent DNA, TCRdb's TRBD2 call cannot be checked. The CDR3 covers 15 residues. Germline V gene sequence: CDR1 MNHEY, CDR2 SMNVEV (reference sequence). The CDR3 spells CASSFRGGSTDTQYF.

The chain joins TRBV7-3 to TRBJ2-1; the D call of TRBD1 rests on TCRdb alone, since no DNA is present to check it. Germline values: CDR1 SGHTA, CDR2 FQGTGA. This CDR3 contains 15 residues. CDR3 region: CASSYGTGRYNEQFF.

CDR3 sequence: CSASRGSYNTEAFF. This chain joins TRBV20-1 and TRBJ1-1; TCRdb indicates TRBD1, and absent DNA this call remains unverified. The CDR3 covers 14 residues. Germline V gives CDR1 DFQATT, CDR2 SNEGSKA (reference sequence).

The rearrangement links TRBV12-3 or TRBV12-4 to TRBJ1-1; TCRdb proposes TRBD1, but this gene call is untestable without DNA. The CDR3 runs to 15 residues. The CDR3 spells CASSPLLQGNTEAFF.

V is TRBV6-5 and J is TRBJ2-6; the D gene TCRdb calls, TRBD2, cannot be checked with no DNA. Germline V CDR1 and CDR2: MNHEY, SVGAGI. This CDR3 has 17 amino acids. Here the CDR3 reads CASSLPGLGSGANVLTF.

The rearrangement joins TRBV5-1 to TRBJ2-2. Germline CDR1 SGHRS, CDR2 YFSETQ. The CDR3 is 13 residues long. This CDR3 reads CASSLSLTGELFF.

The V call is TRBV4-3, the J call TRBJ1-1; TCRdb outputs TRBD1, but without DNA this stays unchecked. Looked up from germline, CDR1 is LGHNA and CDR2 is YSLEER. The CDR3 runs to 21 residues. The CDR3 is CASSQQERTGATLRLNTEAFF.

J is TRBJ2-5 and V is TRBV20-1; lacking DNA, the TRBD1 call made by TCRdb goes unchecked. Germline V CDR1 and CDR2: DFQATT, SNEGSKA (reference sequence). The CDR3 has 12 amino acids. The CDR3 here is CSAGAGEETQYF.

This rearrangement joins TRBV20-1 to TRBJ2-3; TCRdb indicates TRBD1, and absent DNA this call remains unverified. The germline CDR1 and CDR2 sequences are DFQATT and SNEGSKA (reference sequence). This CDR3 spans 13 amino acids. The CDR3 loop is CSALGVPQNTQYF.

The genes are TRBV3-1 and TRBJ1-2; TCRdb returns TRBD1, unconfirmable since there is no DNA. This CDR3 is 16 amino acids long. Germline CDR1 is LGHDT and CDR2 is YNNKEL (reference sequence). This chain's CDR3 is CASSQRAQGGTVGYTF.

The V call is TRBV20-1, the J call TRBJ2-3; TCRdb's D call of TRBD2 is untestable without DNA. Per the germline V gene, CDR1 is DFQATT and CDR2 is SNEGSKA (reference sequence). CDR3 length: 15 residues. This CDR3 reads CSGVGLAVRIDTQYF.

The chain links TRBV12-3 or TRBV12-4 to TRBJ1-3; TCRdb selects TRBD1, and the lack of DNA leaves this call unchecked. The CDR3 contains 15 residues. CDR3 sequence: CASSLATSSGNTIYF.

The chain couples TRBV5-1 to TRBJ2-7; the D gene TCRdb calls, TRBD2, cannot be checked with no DNA. The CDR3 spans 15 residues. Germline-derived CDR1 and CDR2 are SGHRS and YFSETQ. The CDR3 region is CASSLDSASLGEQYF.

The chain carries TRBV3-1 and TRBJ2-7; as DNA is missing, the TRBD1 call by TCRdb cannot be tested. This CDR3 contains 15 residues. In germline, CDR1 is LGHDT, CDR2 YNNKEL (reference sequence). The CDR3 spells CASSYRLGSDYEQYF.

The chain carries TRBV20-1 and TRBJ2-7; absent DNA, TCRdb's TRBD1 call cannot be checked. CDR3 length equals 14 residues. The germline V gene encodes CDR1 DFQATT and CDR2 SNEGSKA (reference sequence). Here the CDR3 reads CSAQKTGPSDEQYF.

The chain has TRBV3-1 and TRBJ2-7; TCRdb lists TRBD2, though no DNA is available to test this call. The CDR3 is made up of 15 amino acids. The germline CDR1 and CDR2 sequences are LGHDT and YNNKEL (reference sequence). CDR3 sequence reads: CASRGTSGGHYEQYF.

The chain uses TRBV7-2 and TRBJ1-5; TCRdb returns TRBD1, unconfirmable since there is no DNA. The CDR3 is made up of 14 amino acids. Germline loops: CDR1 SGHTA, CDR2 FQGNSA. CDR3: CASSPGLPTEPQHF.

This chain uses TRBV4-1 with TRBJ2-7; TCRdb selects TRBD2, and the lack of DNA leaves this call unchecked. The CDR3 is made up of 15 amino acids. Per germline, CDR1 MGHRA and CDR2 YSYEKL. This CDR3 is CASSQVVQRSYEQYF.

V gene TRBV3-1 combines with J gene TRBJ2-7. Germline lookup yields CDR1 LGHDT and CDR2 YNNKEL (reference sequence). The length of the CDR3 is 11 residues. The CDR3 reads CASSQGNEQYF.

This chain connects TRBV20-1 to TRBJ2-2. The germline V gene has CDR1 DFQATT and CDR2 SNEGSKA (reference sequence). This CDR3 spans 16 amino acids. The CDR3 sequence: CSARDVGRMNTGELFF.

This chain joins TRBV29-1 and TRBJ1-1; absent DNA, TCRdb's TRBD1 call cannot be checked. Germline lookup yields CDR1 SQVTM and CDR2 ANQGSEA. CDR3 size: 12 residues. The CDR3 loop is CSVAQGRTEAFF. The entire variable domain, with the rest obtained from reference TRBV29-1 and TRBJ1-1, is as follows: SAVISQKPSRDICQRGTSLTIQCQVDSQVTMMFWYRQQPGQSLTLIATANQGSEATYESGFVIDKFPISRPNLTFSTLTVSNMSPEDSSIYLCSVAQGRTEAFFGQGTRLTVV.

This chain links TRBV10-1 with TRBJ1-6; no DNA is available, so the TRBD1 call from TCRdb remains unchecked. Germline-derived CDR1 and CDR2 are WNHNN and SYGVQD (reference sequence). CDR3 length: 12 residues. The CDR3 loop reads CASSTGMSPLHF.

V and J are TRBV2 and TRBJ2-7; TCRdb selects TRBD1, and the lack of DNA leaves this call unchecked. In germline, CDR1 is SNHLY, CDR2 FYNNEI. CDR3 size: 13 residues. CDR3 protein: CASRRDSPYEQYF.

The V and J genes are TRBV3-1 and TRBJ2-5; TCRdb lists TRBD2, though no DNA is available to test this call. Germline CDR1 reads LGHDT; CDR2 reads YNNKEL (reference sequence). The CDR3 has 17 residues. The CDR3 region is CASSQGTSGGALETQYF.

The V gene is TRBV5-1, the J gene TRBJ1-5; TCRdb gives TRBD1 as the D gene, but with no DNA this cannot be confirmed. CDR1 is SGHRS and CDR2 is YFSETQ in the germline V gene. CDR3 size: 17 residues. CDR3 region: CASNPRDRTYSNQPQHF.

V and J are TRBV15 and TRBJ1-2; with no DNA, the TCRdb D assignment of TRBD1 cannot be verified. Germline CDR1 and CDR2: LNHNV and YYDKDF (reference sequence). The CDR3 is made up of 19 amino acids. The CDR3 loop reads CATSRATYRDSDEWGGYTF. Drawing the rest from reference TRBV15 and TRBJ1-2, the complete variable domain is DAMVIQNPRYQVTQFGKPVTLSCSQTLNHNVMYWYQQKSSQAPKLLFHYYDKDFNNEADTPDNFQSRRPNTSFCFLDIRSPGLGDTAMYLCATSRATYRDSDEWGGYTFGSGTRLTVV.

The chain uses TRBV29-1 and TRBJ2-5. The germline V gene encodes CDR1 SQVTM and CDR2 ANQGSEA. The CDR3 has 13 amino acids. The CDR3 sequence: CSVDSGNQETQYF. The full variable domain, with the rest looked up from reference TRBV29-1 and TRBJ2-5, is SAVISQKPSRDICQRGTSLTIQCQVDSQVTMMFWYRQQPGQSLTLIATANQGSEATYESGFVIDKFPISRPNLTFSTLTVSNMSPEDSSIYLCSVDSGNQETQYFGPGTRLLVL.